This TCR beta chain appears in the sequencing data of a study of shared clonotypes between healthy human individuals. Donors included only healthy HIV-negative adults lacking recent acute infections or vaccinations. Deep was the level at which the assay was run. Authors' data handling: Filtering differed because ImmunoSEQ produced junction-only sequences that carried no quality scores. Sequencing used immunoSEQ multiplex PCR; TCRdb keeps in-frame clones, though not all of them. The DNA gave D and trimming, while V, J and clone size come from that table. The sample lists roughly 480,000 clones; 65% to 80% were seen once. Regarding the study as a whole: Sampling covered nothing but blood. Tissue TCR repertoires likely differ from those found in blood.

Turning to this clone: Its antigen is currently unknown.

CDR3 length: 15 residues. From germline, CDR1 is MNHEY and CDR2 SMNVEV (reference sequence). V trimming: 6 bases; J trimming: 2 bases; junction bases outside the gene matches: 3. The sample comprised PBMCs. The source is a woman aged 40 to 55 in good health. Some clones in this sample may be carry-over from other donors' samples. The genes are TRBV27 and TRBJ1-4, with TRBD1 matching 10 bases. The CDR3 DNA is TGTGCCAGCAGCGACAGGGGGCACACTAATGAAAAACTGTTTTTT. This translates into CASSDRGHTNEKLFF.